The 27 T cell receptor beta chains presented below share a single source sample, sequenced in a study of T cells in Graves' hyperthyroidism and ophthalmopathy. The source material, RNA transcripts, was used to amplify TCR beta CDR3 regions. First-round RT-PCR targeting the TCR CDR3 was performed with the HTBI primer set. Each CDR3 protein gets one entry after TCRdb re-called the multiplex PCR reads with MiXCR. Among roughly 710,000 distinct CDR3 sequences listed, 30% to 40% were seen once. Source material: blood. These receptors were taken from a woman between 40 and 55 years old with Graves' hyperthyroidism.

The chain has TRBV7-9 and TRBJ1-2; possibly TRBD1 for D (5 bases). The CDR3 consists of 15 residues. Germline values: CDR1 SEHNR, CDR2 FQNEAQ (reference sequence). The V and J ends lost 5 bases and 5 bases respectively, with 18 bases between them. The CDR3 reads CASSPGLGDYYGYTF. The CDR3 nucleotides are TGTGCCAGCAGCCCCGGGTTGGGGGATTATTATGGCTACACCTTC.

This clonotype was detected ten times or more. This sequence joins TRBV14 and TRBJ1-6, with a possible D match to TRBD1 (5 bases). The CDR3 loop spans 15 amino acids. The V gene's germline CDR1 is SGHDN and CDR2 FVKESK. Deletions cut 3 bases from V and 10 bases from J, with 16 bases between. This CDR3 reads CASSHTWQGGSPLHF. The CDR3 coding sequence is TGTGCCAGCAGCCATACCTGGCAGGGAGGATCACCCCTCCACTTT. Drawing the rest from reference TRBV14 and TRBJ1-6, the complete variable domain is EAGVTQFPSHSVIEKGQTVTLRCDPISGHDNLYWYRRVMGKEIKFLLHFVKESKQDESGMPNNRFLAERTGGTYSTLKVQPAELEDSGVYFCASSHTWQGGSPLHFGNGTRLTVT.

This clonotype was observed many times. The V gene is TRBV19, the J gene TRBJ2-2, with TRBD2 matching 8 bases. This CDR3 contains 14 residues. Germline assignment: CDR1 LNHDA and CDR2 SQIVND (reference sequence). Germline trimming cut 4 bases from V and 7 bases from J; bases unmatched to any gene: 5. In DNA, the CDR3 is TGTGCCAGTAGTACGGGACTAGACTTCGGGGAGCTGTTTTTT. This gives the protein CASSTGLDFGELFF.

The chain combines TRBV29-1 with TRBJ2-7, with 15 positions matching TRBD2. Per the germline V gene, CDR1 is SQVTM and CDR2 is ANQGSEA. The CDR3 has 17 residues. Trimming removed 2 bases from V and 1 base from J; junction bases left unmatched: 6. CDR3 residues: CSVEPGLAGGPSYEQYF. DNA for the CDR3: TGCAGCGTTGAACCCGGACTAGCGGGAGGGCCTTCCTACGAGCAGTACTTC.

The V gene is TRBV4-3, the J gene TRBJ1-2, with D perhaps TRBD1 (6 bases). Germline V gene lookup returns CDR1 LGHNA and CDR2 YSLEER. Trimming stripped 2 bases from V and 3 bases from J, with 10 bases between. CDR3 length equals 14 residues. DNA for the CDR3: TGCGCCAGCAGCCAATTACAGGGTCACTATGGCTACACCTTC. The encoded protein is CASSQLQGHYGYTF.

The chain couples TRBV11-2 to TRBJ2-7, with D possibly being TRBD1 (6 bases). Trimming cost V 5 bases and J 12 bases, with 20 bases left between them. Germline CDR1 reads SGHAT; CDR2 reads FQNNGV. CDR3 length: 13 amino acids. CDR3 protein: CASSPLQKGGLYF. CDR3 coding DNA: TGTGCCAGCAGCCCCCTTCAAAAAGGGGGTTTGTACTTC.

This clonotype has more than one count but fewer than ten. V usage is TRBV2 and J usage is TRBJ2-2; 12 bases are a match to TRBD2. The germline V gene encodes CDR1 SNHLY and CDR2 FYNNEI. Trimming took 6 bases from V and 6 from J; bases not matched to a gene: 5. The CDR3 consists of 15 residues. Here the CDR3 DNA reads TGTGCCAGCAGCGGACTAGCGGGAAGGGCCGGGGAGCTGTTTTTT. Protein product: CASSGLAGRAGELFF.

The rearrangement joins TRBV24-1 to TRBJ1-1; tentatively, D is TRBD1 (6 bases). Germline V gene lookup returns CDR1 KGHDR and CDR2 SFDVKD. The CDR3 sequence is 12 residues long. Trimming removed 3 bases at V and 6 bases at J, with 7 bases between. The CDR3 nucleotides read TGTGCCACCAGTGATCCAGGGGCTGAAGCTTTCTTT. The encoded protein is CATSDPGAEAFF.

A few counts support this clonotype. The V gene is TRBV6-5, the J gene TRBJ2-7; D gene unclear. Germline loops: CDR1 MNHEY, CDR2 SVGAGI. The CDR3 is 14 amino acids. The V end was cut by 0 bases, the J end by 1 base, with 7 bases between. CDR3 loop: CASSYSDGSYEQYF. The CDR3 DNA sequence: TGTGCCAGCAGTTACTCGGACGGTTCCTACGAGCAGTACTTC.

The chain is built from TRBV5-1 and TRBJ2-5, with 16 bases lining up with TRBD2. The germline gives CDR1 SGHRS, CDR2 YFSETQ. J lost 4 bases, V lost 0 bases, and 6 bases had no gene match. The CDR3 spans 18 residues. This CDR3 reads CASSLAGLAGGLIETQYF. In DNA, the CDR3 is TGCGCCAGCAGCTTGGCGGGACTAGCGGGGGGGTTGATAGAGACCCAGTACTTC.

Comments on this clonotype: One base away lies a much larger clone, so this may be a sequencing read error. The rearrangement uses TRBV7-2 and TRBJ1-4; the D is unclear. CDR3 length: 14 residues. Germline V gene lookup returns CDR1 SGHTA and CDR2 FQGNSA. CDR3 nucleotides: TGTGCCAGCAGCCCCTGGTCCATTAATGAAGAACTGTTTTTT. Amino acid sequence: CASSPWSINEELFF.

This clonotype has more than one count but fewer than ten. One end of the junction fails to match germline, which may point to a read error. This chain links TRBV7-7 with TRBJ2-1, with TRBD2 identical over 7 bases. The CDR3 is made up of 15 amino acids. From germline, CDR1 is SSHAT and CDR2 FNYEAQ (reference sequence). The CDR3 region has the DNA TGTGCTAGCAGCTTTGGGGCTAGCGGATACAATGAGCAGTTCTTC. This gives the protein CASSFGASGYNEQFF. Variable domain in full (rest from reference TRBV7-7 and TRBJ2-1): GAGVSQSPRYKVTKRGQDVTLRCDPISSHATLYWYQQALGQGPEFLTYFNYEAQPDKSGLPSDRFSAERPEGSISTLTIQRTEQRDSAMYRCASSFGASGYNEQFFGPGTRLTVL.

V usage is TRBV7-2 and J usage is TRBJ2-3; TRBD1 might be the D (6 bases). CDR1 and CDR2 (germline): SGHTA, FQGNSA. Trimming stripped 10 bases from V and 3 bases from J, with 11 bases between. This CDR3 contains 12 residues. The CDR3 bases are TGTGCCACAAAACAGGGTACAGATACGCAGTATTTT. Its protein product is CATKQGTDTQYF.

This clonotype appeared many times. CDR3 protein: CASSSWRGSGNTIYF. The CDR3 coding sequence is TGTGCCAGCAGCTCATGGAGGGGCTCTGGAAACACCATATATTTT. J is TRBJ1-3 and V is TRBV7-2; D possibly corresponds to TRBD1 (5 bases). The CDR3 contains 15 residues. Trimming took off 4 bases at V and 0 bases at J, with 10 bases between the two ends. Germline loops: CDR1 SGHTA, CDR2 FQGNSA. Using reference TRBV7-2 and TRBJ1-3 for the parts outside the CDR3, the full variable domain is GAGVSQSPSNKVTEKGKDVELRCDPISGHTALYWYRQSLGQGLEFLIYFQGNSAPDKSGLPSDRFSAERTGGSVSTLTIQRTQQEDSAVYLCASSSWRGSGNTIYFGEGSWLTVV.

This clonotype appeared a few times. The CDR3 DNA follows: TGTGCCAGCAGCTCACCGGGACAGGCGCAACCCCTCTACTACGAGCAGTACTTC. Translating gives CASSSPGQAQPLYYEQYF. The gene calls are TRBV5-5 and TRBJ2-7; TRBD1 aligns across 8 bases. The CDR3 length is 18 residues. Germline values: CDR1 SGHKS, CDR2 YYEKEE (reference sequence). Trimming removed 3 bases from V and 3 bases from J; junction bases left unmatched: 17.

This clonotype was counted many times. The DNA for the CDR3 is TGTGCCATCTCTGACTCGGTGAACACTGAAGCTTTCTTT. It yields the protein CAISDSVNTEAFF. This chain joins TRBV10-3 and TRBJ1-1; unclear D gene. The V and J ends lost 8 bases and 0 bases respectively, with 10 bases between them. The CDR3 covers 13 residues. Germline CDR1 reads ENHRY; CDR2 reads SYGVKD.

This clonotype has ten or more counts. As DNA, the CDR3 is TGTGCCAGCAGCGTATCCGCGAACACTGAAGCTTTCTTT. Translation gives CASSVSANTEAFF. This chain joins TRBV9 and TRBJ1-1; no clear D. The CDR3 is made up of 13 amino acids. The germline gives CDR1 SGDLS, CDR2 YYNGEE. Trimming stripped 1 base from V and 1 base from J, with 5 bases between.

Note on this clonotype: Being one base from a much bigger clone, this may be a read error. The chain has TRBV12-3 or TRBV12-4 and TRBJ1-2; D unclear. This CDR3 spans 14 amino acids. V lost 6 bases to trimming and J lost 6 bases, with 17 bases between them. In DNA form, the CDR3 reads TGTGCCAGCAGGATGAACGTGGAGAACCATGGCTACACCTTC. It is translated as CASRMNVENHGYTF.

With respect to this clonotype: This could be a read error, since a much larger clone is one nucleotide away. This chain connects TRBV19 to TRBJ2-6; D gene uncertain. Germline CDR1 and CDR2: LNHDA and SQIVND (reference sequence). The V end was cut by 6 bases, the J end by 3 bases, with 15 bases between. The CDR3 has 16 amino acids. CDR3 nucleotide sequence: TGTGCCAGTAGCACGTTTTTCAGCTTTGGGGCCAACGTCCTGACTTTC. As protein: CASSTFFSFGANVLTF.

The table lists this clonotype with many counts. J is TRBJ2-7 and V is TRBV28; D possibly corresponds to TRBD1 (5 bases). CDR1 is MDHEN, CDR2 SYDVKM, per germline. The CDR3 covers 17 residues. The V end lost 7 bases, the J end lost 3 bases, and 25 bases lay between the germline ends. CDR3 amino acids: CASTPTASLKPSYEQYF. In DNA, the CDR3 is TGTGCCAGCACGCCGACAGCTTCCCTGAAACCTAGCTACGAGCAGTACTTC.

This clonotype was counted once. A much larger clone lies a single base off, so this may be a read error. This CDR3 is CASSQGGQGEETQYF. In nucleotides, the CDR3 is TGCGCCAGCAGCCAAGGGGGGCAAGGGGAGGAGACCCAGTACTTC. The rearrangement uses TRBV4-1 and TRBJ2-5; TRBD1 is a possible D gene (6 bases). Trimming shortened V by 1 base and J by 5 bases, and 14 bases separated the two germline ends. Germline CDR1 and CDR2: MGHRA and YSYEKL. The CDR3 runs 15 residues.

This clonotype appeared many times. The chain employs TRBV2 and TRBJ2-7, with TRBD1 as a possible D gene (6 bases). Trimming took 7 bases from V and 2 from J, leaving 15 bases between them. The CDR3 length is 14 residues. Germline V gives CDR1 SNHLY, CDR2 FYNNEI. The CDR3 region is CASKDSGLAYEQYF. The CDR3 DNA is TGTGCCAGCAAGGACAGTGGGTTGGCCTACGAGCAGTACTTC.

This clonotype was recorded at least ten times. The V call is TRBV15, the J call TRBJ1-2, with D possibly being TRBD1 (6 bases). This CDR3 spans 17 amino acids. Trimming shortened V by 0 bases and J by 3 bases, and 17 bases separated the two germline ends. Germline lookup yields CDR1 LNHNV and CDR2 YYDKDF (reference sequence). CDR3 sequence reads: CATSRDRGAGPYYGYTF. CDR3 coding DNA: TGTGCCACCAGCAGAGATCGGGGGGCTGGGCCATACTATGGCTACACCTTC.

The chain couples TRBV7-2 to TRBJ1-6; possible D gene TRBD1, 5 bases. Germline assignment: CDR1 SGHTA and CDR2 FQGNSA. The CDR3 runs to 15 residues. V was cut by 7 bases and J by 7 bases, with 17 bases left in between. This CDR3 is CASTQRGVLNSPLHF. CDR3 in DNA: TGTGCCAGCACCCAACGGGGGGTCCTGAATTCACCCCTCCACTTT. Drawing the rest from reference TRBV7-2 and TRBJ1-6, the complete variable domain is GAGVSQSPSNKVTEKGKDVELRCDPISGHTALYWYRQSLGQGLEFLIYFQGNSAPDKSGLPSDRFSAERTGGSVSTLTIQRTQQEDSAVYLCASTQRGVLNSPLHFGNGTRLTVT.

Ten or more counts support this clonotype. The chain has TRBV10-3 and TRBJ1-2, with 8 nucleotides matching TRBD1. CDR1 is ENHRY and CDR2 is SYGVKD in the germline V gene. Trimming removed 4 bases from V and 7 bases from J; junction bases left unmatched: 8. The CDR3 length is 14 residues. CDR3 bases: TGTGCCATCAGTGGGCTGGACAGGGAGAGTGGCTACACCTTC. Protein: CAISGLDRESGYTF.

V and J are TRBV7-2 and TRBJ2-1, with 9 positions matching TRBD2. The CDR3 is 16 amino acids. Germline V gives CDR1 SGHTA, CDR2 FQGNSA. V trimming: 5 bases; J trimming: 9 bases; junction bases outside the gene matches: 14. The CDR3 here is CASSVLAGLREAEQFF. In DNA, the CDR3 is TGTGCCAGCAGCGTACTAGCGGGCCTTCGGGAGGCTGAGCAGTTCTTC.

V is TRBV20-1 and J is TRBJ2-5; no reliable D call. CDR1 and CDR2 from the germline V gene are DFQATT and SNEGSKA (reference sequence). The V and J ends lost 0 bases and 1 base respectively, with 12 bases between them. The CDR3 has 15 residues. CDR3 sequence: CSARDTLLTQETQYF. CDR3 coding DNA: TGCAGTGCTAGAGATACCTTACTGACCCAAGAGACCCAGTACTTC.